The 11 T cell receptor beta chains in this list originate from one sample, sequenced in a study of shared clonotypes between healthy human individuals. Method: immunoSEQ multiplex PCR; TCRdb's copy keeps in-frame clones and lacks some. The repertoire includes about 490,000 clones, about 82% of them detected once, and 13% sits in the top ten. The sample comprised PBMCs. These receptors originate from a woman aged 40 to 50 in good health. Some clones in this sample may be carry-over from other donors' samples.

The chain uses TRBV6-5 and TRBJ2-2, with D perhaps matching TRBD2 (5 bases). The CDR3 contains 11 residues. Looked up from germline, CDR1 is MNHEY and CDR2 is SVGAGI. Written as DNA, the CDR3 is TGTGGGGAGCCTGACACCGGGGAGCTGTTTTTT. It encodes CGEPDTGELFF.

V and J are TRBV15 and TRBJ1-4; D possibly corresponds to TRBD1 (6 bases). Per germline, CDR1 LNHNV and CDR2 YYDKDF (reference sequence). This CDR3 spans 14 amino acids. The V end was cut by 0 bases, the J end by 8 bases, with 10 bases between. The CDR3 sequence is CATSRDRGGEKLFF. The CDR3 region has the DNA TGTGCCACCAGCAGAGACAGGGGAGGGGAAAAACTGTTTTTT.

This chain links TRBV15 with TRBJ1-4; the match to TRBD1 covers 7 bases. This CDR3 has 17 amino acids. The germline gives CDR1 LNHNV, CDR2 YYDKDF (reference sequence). V trimming: 1 base; J trimming: 0 bases; junction bases outside the gene matches: 5. CDR3 region: CATSRGTGFATNEKLFF. DNA for the CDR3: TGTGCCACCAGCAGAGGGACAGGATTTGCAACTAATGAAAAACTGTTTTTT.

The count of this clone is one. The genes are TRBV19 and TRBJ2-6; perhaps TRBD1 as D (5 bases). This CDR3 comprises 15 residues. The ends were cut back, 4 bases at V and 0 bases at J, with 7 bases in the middle. Germline lookup yields CDR1 LNHDA and CDR2 SQIVND (reference sequence). The CDR3 bases are TGTGCCAGTAGTAAAGGGGACTCTGGGGCCAACGTCCTGACTTTC. Its translation is CASSKGDSGANVLTF.

The J gene is TRBJ2-4, the V gene TRBV25-1; tentative D call: TRBD2 (6 bases). Germline V lookup: CDR1 MGHDK, CDR2 SYGVNS. The CDR3 extends over 14 amino acids. The ends were cut back, 4 bases at V and 12 bases at J, with 19 bases in the middle. The CDR3 spells CASSAPWGEQPQYF. In nucleotides, the CDR3 is TGTGCCAGCAGTGCGCCTTGGGGGGAACAGCCTCAGTACTTC.

The chain has TRBV2 and TRBJ2-2; no firm D call. The germline V and J ends were trimmed by 5 bases and 3 bases, with 7 bases remaining between them. CDR3 size: 13 residues. Germline loops: CDR1 SNHLY, CDR2 FYNNEI. The CDR3 region is CASSFYDTGELFF. The CDR3 coding sequence is TGTGCCAGCAGTTTCTATGACACCGGGGAGCTGTTTTTT.

This clone was counted a single time. V is TRBV5-1 and J is TRBJ2-2; 11 bases fit TRBD2. Per the germline V gene, CDR1 is SGHRS and CDR2 is YFSETQ. Losses at the gene ends were 0 bases for V and 6 bases for J; bases not matched to a gene: 7. This CDR3 spans 17 amino acids. CDR3 in amino acids: CASSLVLAGDLPGELFF. CDR3 bases: TGCGCCAGCAGCTTGGTACTAGCGGGAGATCTTCCCGGGGAGCTGTTTTTT. Complete variable domain (other parts from reference TRBV5-1 and TRBJ2-2): KAGVTQTPRYLIKTRGQQVTLSCSPISGHRSVSWYQQTPGQGLQFLFEYFSETQRNKGNFPGRFSGRQFSNSRSEMNVSTLELGDSALYLCASSLVLAGDLPGELFFGEGSRLTVL.

This chain links TRBV11-3 with TRBJ2-7; D might be TRBD1 or TRBD2, each matching 5 bases. The CDR3 extends over 15 amino acids. V lost 5 bases and J lost 2, with 16 bases in between. Germline values: CDR1 SGHNT, CDR2 YENEEA. CDR3 DNA sequence: TGTGCCAGCAGCCCAACTAGGGGCGGCCCCTACGAGCAGTACTTC. This gives the protein CASSPTRGGPYEQYF.

V gene TRBV2 combines with J gene TRBJ2-2; TRBD2 aligns across 15 bases. This CDR3 region has 17 residues. Germline CDR1 SNHLY, CDR2 FYNNEI. The V and J ends lost 4 bases and 4 bases, in that order; junction bases with no gene match: 4. CDR3 in DNA: TGTGCCAGCAGTGGGACTAGCGGGAGGGCCGGCACCGGGGAGCTGTTTTTT. The encoded protein is CASSGTSGRAGTGELFF.

V gene TRBV4-1 combines with J gene TRBJ2-2, with D perhaps matching TRBD2 (6 bases). CDR3 size: 11 residues. Looked up from germline, CDR1 is MGHRA and CDR2 is YSYEKL. Trimming took off 5 bases at V and 8 bases at J, with 6 bases between the two ends. In DNA, the CDR3 is TGCGCCAGCAGCGGGAGGGGGGAGCTGTTTTTT. As protein: CASSGRGELFF.

The rearrangement uses TRBV15 and TRBJ2-3; D gene unclear. The CDR3 extends over 14 amino acids. The germline V gene encodes CDR1 LNHNV and CDR2 YYDKDF (reference sequence). The V and J ends lost 6 bases and 0 bases respectively, with 10 bases between them. The CDR3 DNA sequence: TGTGCCACCAGATACGGACCAAGCACAGATACGCAGTATTTT. This translates into CATRYGPSTDTQYF. Combining the CDR3 with reference TRBV15 and TRBJ2-3 gives the whole variable domain DAMVIQNPRYQVTQFGKPVTLSCSQTLNHNVMYWYQQKSSQAPKLLFHYYDKDFNNEADTPDNFQSRRPNTSFCFLDIRSPGLGDTAMYLCATRYGPSTDTQYFGPGTRLTVL.